The present entry profiles one TCR beta chain with its context. The data were obtained in a study of blood T cell repertoires in COVID-19. Study overall: Samples representing acute and convalescent COVID-19 were sourced from the United States, Italy and Spain. PBMCs, B-cell-depleted T cells, or T cells were the source of the cDNA or gDNA that made up the material.

This CDR3 is 12 amino acids long. Trimming removed 4 bases from V and 5 bases from J; junction bases left unmatched: 2. Germline V lookup: CDR1 SGHRS, CDR2 YFSETQ. Original analysis: For nucleated cells, counts were estimated from reference gene primer amplification. The data were produced by immunoSEQ multiplex PCR, yet TCRdb's version contains in-frame clones alone and is incomplete. Clonal size and the V and J genes are those of that table, whereas D and trimming came from the DNA. The sample carries roughly 100,000 clones, roughly 90% recorded once. V gene TRBV5-1 combines with J gene TRBJ1-2; TRBD1 aligns across 7 bases. This TCR derives from a woman aged 60-70 years with acute or convalescent COVID-19. Material: peripheral blood. CDR3 in DNA: TGCGCCAGCAGCGCGGACAGGTATGGCTACACCTTC. Translated, it gives CASSADRYGYTF.